This paragraph covers one T cell receptor beta chain sequence. Its antigen remains unidentified. The CDR3 runs to 16 residues. Germline loops: CDR1 MDHEN, CDR2 SYDVKM. Deletions cut 7 bases from V and 2 bases from J, with 18 bases between. The data were obtained in a study of vaccination and CD4 T cells after COVID-19. Study-level information: Mild disease affected eight to ten convalescent patients and severe disease one, all SARS-CoV-2 positive by nasal swab PCR. Controls had a CEFX pool, an HIV-1 Nef pool, or no peptide added. Notes on the study in general: Spike mono-reactivity held for 304 of 307 vaccine-specific clones in convalescent patients.

Treatment given: roughly nine-day PBMC culture with coronavirus spike peptide pools or control peptides (ViraFEST assay). ViraFEST used peptide pools to expand antigen-specific T cells and subsequently sequenced their TCRs. The Oncomine TCR Beta short-read assay was applied to DNA of cultured CD4+ T cells. TCRdb reprocessed the PCR reads with MiXCR, giving one entry per CDR3 protein. The table shows over 20,000 distinct CDR3 sequences, with over 40% occurring only once. The clonotype originates from a human donor who had recovered from COVID-19. The sample comprised CD4+ T cells from blood, cultured in vitro. The chain is built from TRBV28 and TRBJ1-5; TRBD1 might be the D (5 bases). The CDR3, as DNA: TGTGCCAGCAACAACATTTGGGGGGAGGGCAATCAGCCCCAGCATTTT. Translation gives CASNNIWGEGNQPQHF.